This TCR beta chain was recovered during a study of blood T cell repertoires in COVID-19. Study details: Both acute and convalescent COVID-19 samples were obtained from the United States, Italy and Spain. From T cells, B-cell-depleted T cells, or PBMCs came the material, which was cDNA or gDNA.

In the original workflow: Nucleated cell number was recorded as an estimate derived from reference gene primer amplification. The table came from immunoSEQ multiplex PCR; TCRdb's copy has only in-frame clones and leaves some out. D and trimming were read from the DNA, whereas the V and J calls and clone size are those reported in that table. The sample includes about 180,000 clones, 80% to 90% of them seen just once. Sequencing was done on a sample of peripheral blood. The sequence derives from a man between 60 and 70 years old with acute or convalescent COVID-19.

CDR3 DNA sequence: TGTGCCAGCAGTTTAGAGGGACTAGGCACCGGGGAGCTGTTTTTT. This translates into CASSLEGLGTGELFF. The chain employs TRBV27 and TRBJ2-2; TRBD2 matches 8 bases. CDR3 length equals 15 residues. Trimming at V came to 2 bases and at J to 4 bases, leaving 3 bases not matched to a gene. The germline gives CDR1 MNHEY, CDR2 SMNVEV (reference sequence).